One and the same sample provided the 10 T cell receptor beta chains below, sequenced in a study of blood T cell repertoires in COVID-19. The data were produced by immunoSEQ multiplex PCR, yet TCRdb's version contains in-frame clones alone and is incomplete. Here the sample spans about 300,000 clones, about 81% being singletons. Input material: peripheral blood. These receptors all come from a human donor with COVID-19, enrolled during active disease. The donor label of this sample is uncertain.

The J gene is TRBJ2-3, the V gene TRBV9; no definite D call. Trimming removed 2 bases at V and 5 bases at J, with 12 bases between. The germline V gene has CDR1 SGDLS and CDR2 YYNGEE. This CDR3 contains 14 residues. The DNA for the CDR3 is TGTGCCAGCAGCGTGGGCTCTCTGGGAGATACGCAGTATTTT. It translates to CASSVGSLGDTQYF. Together with reference TRBV9 and TRBJ2-3, the CDR3 gives the full variable domain: DSGVTQTPKHLITATGQRVTLRCSPRSGDLSVYWYQQSLDQGLQFLIQYYNGEERAKGNILERFSAQQFPDLHSELNLSSLELGDSALYFCASSVGSLGDTQYFGPGTRLTVL.

The chain combines TRBV3-1 (or the pseudogene TRBV3-2) with TRBJ2-6; D remains unclear. The germline V and J ends were trimmed by 6 bases and 1 base, with 10 bases remaining between them. The CDR3 is made up of 15 amino acids. CDR1 and CDR2 from the germline V gene are LGHDT and YNNKEL (reference sequence). CDR3 residues: CASSLKLSGANVLTF. For the CDR3, the DNA is TGTGCCAGCAGTCTCAAGCTATCTGGGGCCAACGTCCTGACTTTC.

CDR3 bases: TGTGCCAGCAGTCCCCAAAAACGGGACAGGGGAATCGAGCAGTACTTC. Protein sequence: CASSPQKRDRGIEQYF. This rearrangement joins TRBV28 to TRBJ2-7; TRBD1 aligns across 10 bases. J lost 6 bases, V lost 5 bases, and 13 bases had no gene match. CDR3 length: 16 amino acids. Germline V gene lookup returns CDR1 MDHEN and CDR2 SYDVKM.

This rearrangement joins TRBV6-5 to TRBJ2-1, with D tentatively TRBD2 (6 bases). V dropped 2 bases and J dropped 0 bases, with 8 bases sitting between them. CDR3 size: 15 residues. The V gene's germline CDR1 is MNHEY and CDR2 SVGAGI. The CDR3 DNA sequence: TGTGCCAGCAGTTACGCGGGGAGCTCCTACAATGAGCAGTTCTTC. The encoded protein is CASSYAGSSYNEQFF.

This chain connects TRBV9 to TRBJ1-3; D ambiguous. In germline, CDR1 is SGDLS, CDR2 YYNGEE. The germline V and J ends were trimmed by 5 bases and 0 bases, with 9 bases remaining between them. This CDR3 is 14 amino acids long. This chain's CDR3 is CASRPLSSGNTIYF. CDR3 coding DNA: TGTGCCAGCAGGCCCCTGAGCTCTGGAAACACCATATATTTT. The entire variable domain, with the rest obtained from reference TRBV9 and TRBJ1-3, is as follows: DSGVTQTPKHLITATGQRVTLRCSPRSGDLSVYWYQQSLDQGLQFLIQYYNGEERAKGNILERFSAQQFPDLHSELNLSSLELGDSALYFCASRPLSSGNTIYFGEGSWLTVV.

The rearrangement links TRBV7-8 to TRBJ2-7, with D perhaps matching TRBD1 (6 bases). The CDR3 covers 16 residues. V was pared by 4 bases and J by 3 bases, with 19 bases between. The germline CDR1 and CDR2 sequences are SGHVS and FQNEAQ. DNA for the CDR3: TGTGCCAGCAGCTCGAATACGCAGGGGACCTTCTACGAGCAGTACTTC. Translating it yields CASSSNTQGTFYEQYF.

This clone turned up a few times. This chain connects TRBV6-5 to TRBJ1-3, with TRBD1 as a possible D gene (6 bases). Germline CDR1 MNHEY, CDR2 SVGAGI. CDR3 length: 15 amino acids. Trimming shortened V by 4 bases and J by 4 bases, and 14 bases separated the two germline ends. As DNA, the CDR3 is TGTGCCAGCAGTTGGACACAGGGTTCAGGAAACACCATATATTTT. Translated: CASSWTQGSGNTIYF.

The chain employs TRBV5-1 and TRBJ2-1, with D perhaps TRBD2 (6 bases). The germline V and J ends were trimmed by 3 bases and 6 bases, with 19 bases remaining between them. Germline assignment: CDR1 SGHRS and CDR2 YFSETQ. The CDR3 spans 16 residues. CDR3 residues: CASSSRRDWRGNEQFF. The CDR3 coding sequence is TGCGCCAGCAGCTCGCGCCGGGACTGGAGGGGCAATGAGCAGTTCTTC.

J is TRBJ1-5 and V is TRBV2; D unresolved. The CDR3 sequence is 16 residues long. V was clipped by 0 bases and J by 4 bases, with 13 bases between them. Looked up from germline, CDR1 is SNHLY and CDR2 is FYNNEI. The DNA of the CDR3 is TGTGCCAGCAGTGAAGCGCGGGCACGAGGGAATCAGCCCCAGCATTTT. Protein sequence: CASSEARARGNQPQHF.

This chain connects TRBV3-1 (or the pseudogene TRBV3-2) to TRBJ2-6; unclear D gene. There are 15 residues in the CDR3. The V end lost 0 bases, the J end lost 2 bases, and 5 bases lay between the germline ends. Germline V gene data show CDR1 as LGHDT and CDR2 as YNNKEL (reference sequence). The CDR3 region is CASSQDITGANVLTF. The CDR3 DNA is TGTGCCAGCAGCCAAGATATAACTGGGGCCAACGTCCTGACTTTC.